This TCR beta chain came from a study of cytomegalovirus exposure and HLA in healthy donors. Whole-study findings and limits: Using the classifier, cytomegalovirus status was reportedly diagnosed with high specificity and sensitivity.

Note on this clone: Its antigen is unknown.

The PCR had 60 Vbeta and 13 Jbeta primers. Profiling relied on immunoSEQ multiplex PCR, and the TCRdb table lists in-frame clones only, not all of them. The sample holds 130,000 to 150,000 clones. The receptor's source is a man aged 40-50 years in good health and CMV-seronegative. The sequenced sample consisted of PBMCs.

CDR3 sequence reads: CASSLNVLAGGIIQETQYF. Written as DNA, the CDR3 is TGCGCCAGCAGCTTGAATGTCCTAGCGGGGGGGATTATCCAAGAGACCCAGTACTTC. The chain is built from TRBV5-1 and TRBJ2-5, with 12 nucleotides matching TRBD2. J lost 1 base, V lost 1 base, and 11 bases had no gene match. Germline V CDR1 and CDR2: SGHRS, YFSETQ. The CDR3 is made up of 19 amino acids.